This T cell receptor beta chain appears in the sequencing data of a study of blood T cell repertoires in COVID-19. Whole-study context: Acute and convalescent COVID-19 samples came from the United States, Italy and Spain. T cells, B-cell-depleted T cells, or PBMCs provided the cDNA or gDNA that served as material.

In the original analysis: Reference gene primer amplification gave nucleated cell count estimates. Profiling relied on immunoSEQ multiplex PCR, and the TCRdb table lists in-frame clones only, not all of them. V and J calls and clone size are as listed in that table; D and trimming were resolved from the DNA. The sample includes around 200,000 clones, 88% of them seen just once. The germline V gene encodes CDR1 MNHEY and CDR2 SMNVEV (reference sequence). The CDR3 sequence is 15 residues long. Trimming removed 5 bases from V and 5 bases from J, with 15 bases in between. This clonotype was sampled from a man aged 25-45 years with acute or convalescent COVID-19. The specimen was peripheral blood. The chain links TRBV27 to TRBJ1-4; D remains ambiguous. CDR3 protein: CASSPWRLGNEKLFF. CDR3 bases: TGTGCCAGCAGTCCCTGGAGGTTAGGGAATGAAAAACTGTTTTTT.